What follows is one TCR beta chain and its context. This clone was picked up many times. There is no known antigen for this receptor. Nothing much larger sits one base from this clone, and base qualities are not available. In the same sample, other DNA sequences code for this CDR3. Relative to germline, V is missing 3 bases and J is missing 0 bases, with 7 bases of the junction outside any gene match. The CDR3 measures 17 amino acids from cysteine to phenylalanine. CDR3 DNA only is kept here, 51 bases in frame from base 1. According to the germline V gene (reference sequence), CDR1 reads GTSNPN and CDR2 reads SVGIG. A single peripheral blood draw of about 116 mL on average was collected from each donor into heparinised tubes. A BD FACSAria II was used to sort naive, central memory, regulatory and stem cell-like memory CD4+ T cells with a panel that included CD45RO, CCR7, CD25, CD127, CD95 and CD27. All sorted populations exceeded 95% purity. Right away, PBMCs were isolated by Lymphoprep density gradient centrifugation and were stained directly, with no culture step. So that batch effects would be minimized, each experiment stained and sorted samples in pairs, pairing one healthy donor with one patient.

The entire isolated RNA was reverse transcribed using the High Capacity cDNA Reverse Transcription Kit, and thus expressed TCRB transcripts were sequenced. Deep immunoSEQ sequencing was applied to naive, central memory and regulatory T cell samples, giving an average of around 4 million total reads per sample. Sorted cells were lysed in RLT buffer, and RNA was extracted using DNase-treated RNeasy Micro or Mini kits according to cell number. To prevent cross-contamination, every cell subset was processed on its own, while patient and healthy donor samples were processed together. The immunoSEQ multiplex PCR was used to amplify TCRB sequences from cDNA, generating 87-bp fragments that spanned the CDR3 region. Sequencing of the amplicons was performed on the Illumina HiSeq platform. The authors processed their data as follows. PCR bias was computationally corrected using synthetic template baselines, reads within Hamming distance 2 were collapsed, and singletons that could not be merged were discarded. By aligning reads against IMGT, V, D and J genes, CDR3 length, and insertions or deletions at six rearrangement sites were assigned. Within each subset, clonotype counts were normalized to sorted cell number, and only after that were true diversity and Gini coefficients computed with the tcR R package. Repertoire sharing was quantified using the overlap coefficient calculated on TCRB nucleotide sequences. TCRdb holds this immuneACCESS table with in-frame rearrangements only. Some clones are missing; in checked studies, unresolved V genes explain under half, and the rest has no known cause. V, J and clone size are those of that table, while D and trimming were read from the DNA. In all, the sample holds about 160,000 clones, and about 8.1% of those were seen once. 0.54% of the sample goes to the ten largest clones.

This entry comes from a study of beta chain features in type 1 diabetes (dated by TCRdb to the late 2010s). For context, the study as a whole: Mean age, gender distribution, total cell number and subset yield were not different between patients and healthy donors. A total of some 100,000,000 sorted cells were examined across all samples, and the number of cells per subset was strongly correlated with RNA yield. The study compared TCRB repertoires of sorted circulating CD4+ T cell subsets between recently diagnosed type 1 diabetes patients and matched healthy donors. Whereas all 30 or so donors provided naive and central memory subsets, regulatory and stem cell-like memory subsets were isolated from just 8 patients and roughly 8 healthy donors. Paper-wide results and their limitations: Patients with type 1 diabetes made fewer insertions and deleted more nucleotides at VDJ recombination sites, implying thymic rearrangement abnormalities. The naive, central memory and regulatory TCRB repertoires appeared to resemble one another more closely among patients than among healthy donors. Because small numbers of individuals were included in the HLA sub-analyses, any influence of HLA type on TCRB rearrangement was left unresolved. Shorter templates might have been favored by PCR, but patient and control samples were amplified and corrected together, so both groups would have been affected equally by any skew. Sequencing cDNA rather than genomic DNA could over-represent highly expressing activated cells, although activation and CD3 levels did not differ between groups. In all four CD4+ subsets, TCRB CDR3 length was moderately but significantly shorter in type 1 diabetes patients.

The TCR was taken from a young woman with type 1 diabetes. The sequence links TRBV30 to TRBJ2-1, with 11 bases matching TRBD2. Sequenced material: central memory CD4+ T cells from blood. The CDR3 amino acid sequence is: CAWRRLAGGSSYNEQFF. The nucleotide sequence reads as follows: TGTGCCTGGAGAAGGCTAGCGGGGGGTAGCTCCTACAATGAGCAGTTCTTC. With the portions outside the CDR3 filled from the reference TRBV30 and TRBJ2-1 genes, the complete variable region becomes SQTIHQWPATLVQPVGSPLSLECTVEGTSNPNLYWYRQAAGRGLQLLFYSVGIGQISSEVPQNLSASRPQDRQFILSSKKLLLSDSGFYLCAWRRLAGGSSYNEQFFGPGTRLTVL.